This T cell receptor (beta chain) was profiled in a study of blood T cells in healthy people across ages. For the second PCR, which ran for roughly 7 to 11 cycles, a sample-barcoded 5' primer and a J-beta primer mix were used. A single record per CDR3 protein comes from TCRdb applying MiXCR to the 5' RACE reads. The repertoire holds about 720,000 distinct CDR3 sequences, with approximately 25% as singletons. At least ten counts were recorded for this clonotype. These data were likewise used in another study, on T cells of mothers and their children. From that paper: Mothers yielded over 8 million CDR3 reads, children 3 million to 3.5 million each.

This receptor was taken from a boy younger than 18 in good health. The sequencing input was blood.

The CDR3 here is CASSRRGTQGASSTDTQYF. The DNA for the CDR3 is TGTGCCAGCAGTCGCCGGGGAACACAGGGGGCCTCAAGCACAGATACGCAGTATTTT. The rearrangement links TRBV6-1 to TRBJ2-3, with TRBD1 identical over 9 bases. Germline V gene sequence: CDR1 MNHNS, CDR2 SASEGT. CDR3 length: 19 residues. V gave up 5 bases and J gave up 0 bases; unmatched junction bases: 15.